The clone carrying this T cell receptor beta chain appeared a single time. Antigen specificity is unknown. The sample originates from a study of OX40 agonist ivuxolimab in advanced cancers. Broader study findings: Low normalized T-cell clonal expansion was also seen in some nonresponders.

The table came from immunoSEQ multiplex PCR; TCRdb's copy has only in-frame clones and leaves some out. The repertoire holds some 100,000 clones, with 75% to 90% as singletons. Germline-derived CDR1 and CDR2 are LNHDA and SQIVND (reference sequence). V lost 3 bases and J lost 3, with 8 bases in between. This CDR3 contains 13 residues. Anyone with autoimmune disease history or systemic immunosuppression was excluded. Collection of blood occurred at baseline, at cycle 4 day 1, and at cycle 7 day 1. The TCR sequence derives from an adult with an advanced solid tumor such as melanoma, head and neck, liver or kidney cancer. The chain couples TRBV19 to TRBJ1-2; D possibly corresponds to TRBD1 (6 bases). Sample: CD4+ or CD8+ T cells sorted from blood, taken in a trial of the OX40 agonist ivuxolimab. CDR3 sequence reads: CASSIDRYYGYTF. Written as DNA, the CDR3 is TGTGCCAGTAGTATTGACAGGTACTATGGCTACACCTTC.